This section outlines one T cell receptor beta chain sequence together with its context. Original analysis: Amplification of reference gene primers provided the estimated nucleated cell counts. This table comes from immunoSEQ multiplex PCR, and its TCRdb copy is limited to in-frame clones, with some not included. V, J and clone size derive from that table, while D and trimming were established from the DNA sequence. The table lists roughly 250,000 clones, about 83% of them singletons. The CDR3 loop spans 15 amino acids. Losses at the gene ends were 0 bases for V and 2 bases for J; bases not matched to a gene: 1. The germline V gene encodes CDR1 SGHRS and CDR2 YFSETQ. This specimen comes from a study of blood T cell repertoires in COVID-19. The wider study: Samples representing acute and convalescent COVID-19 were sourced from the United States, Italy and Spain. The analysed material was cDNA or gDNA that came from T cells, B-cell-depleted T cells, or PBMCs.

Participant ages covered roughly 18 to 89 years across about 25 US areas. The specimen was PBMCs or T cells enriched from blood (not recorded which). The chain joins TRBV5-1 to TRBJ1-3; 8 nucleotides align to TRBD1. The sequence came from a woman between 45 and 65 years old who had recovered from COVID-19. CDR3 coding DNA: TGCGCCAGCAGCTTGGAACAGGGGGCTGGAAACACCATATATTTT. It codes for CASSLEQGAGNTIYF.